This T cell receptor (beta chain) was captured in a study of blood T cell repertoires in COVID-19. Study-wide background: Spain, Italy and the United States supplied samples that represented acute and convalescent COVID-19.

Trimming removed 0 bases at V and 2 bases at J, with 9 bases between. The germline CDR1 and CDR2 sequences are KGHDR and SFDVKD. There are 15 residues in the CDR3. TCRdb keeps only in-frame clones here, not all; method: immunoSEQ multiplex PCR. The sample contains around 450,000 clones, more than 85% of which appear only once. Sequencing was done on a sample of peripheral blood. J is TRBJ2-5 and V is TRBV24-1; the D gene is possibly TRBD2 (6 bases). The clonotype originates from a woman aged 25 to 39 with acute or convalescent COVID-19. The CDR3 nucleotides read TGTGCCACCAGTGATTTGGAGGCGGGGCAAGAGACCCAGTACTTC. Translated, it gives CATSDLEAGQETQYF.